The clone carrying this T cell receptor (beta chain) was seen ten or more times. Its cognate antigen is unknown. The data derive from a study of CD8 T cells in ankylosing spondylitis. Study-wide findings and caveats: Significant enrichment of disease-linked clones was reported in matched ankylosing spondylitis synovial fluid.

CDR3 length: 12 amino acids. From germline, CDR1 is SGHTA and CDR2 FQGNSA. Trimming removed 4 bases at V and 3 bases at J, with 7 bases between. TCRdb processed the 5' RACE reads anew with MiXCR; each CDR3 protein has one entry. Here the sample spans 150,000 to 200,000 distinct CDR3 sequences, roughly 18% being singletons. The TCR was taken from a male donor aged 10-30 years with ankylosing spondylitis or in good health (not recorded which). The sample comprised blood, either unsorted or a sorted T cell fraction (not recorded which). The rearrangement joins TRBV7-2 to TRBJ2-7; unclear D gene. The CDR3 loop reads CASSSTSYEQYF. The CDR3 coding sequence is TGTGCCAGCAGCTCAACCAGCTACGAGCAGTACTTC.